These 13 T cell receptor beta chains originate from one sample sequenced in a study of patients and donors after allogeneic stem cell transplantation (TCRdb year 2020). Receptor libraries were prepared by RT-PCR. The reads were generated on a NextSeq 550. In TCRdb, the public reads were trimmed at Q25 with fastp and aligned with MiXCR, with productive beta chains retained. Rows are unified per CDR3 protein, each entry keeping the most common DNA and genes. The sample has tens of thousands of distinct CDR3 sequences on record, 45% to 50% of them singletons. Under 70% of the sample lies in the top ten. The sequenced material came from blood, either unsorted or a sorted T cell fraction (not recorded which). Every receptor here comes from a human donor who was either an allogeneic HSCT recipient or a stem cell or donor lymphocyte infusion donor (not recorded which). It is not recorded whose cells these are; they may come from a transplant donor.

This clonotype was observed once. The rearrangement links TRBV12-3 or TRBV12-4 to TRBJ1-1; D gene uncertain. The CDR3 has 11 residues. The germline V and J ends were trimmed by 3 bases and 7 bases, with 6 bases remaining between them. The CDR3 DNA sequence: TGTGCCAGCAGTTTCGACGATGAAGCTTTCTTT. Its protein product is CASSFDDEAFF.

The chain employs TRBV7-6 and TRBJ1-1, with D uncertain. Per germline, CDR1 SGHVS and CDR2 FNYEAQ. V lost 5 bases and J lost 0, with 10 bases in between. The CDR3 is 14 residues long. DNA for the CDR3: TGTGCCAGCAGCCAGGACCTAATGAACACTGAAGCTTTCTTT. It is translated as CASSQDLMNTEAFF.

In its sample, this clonotype was seen a few times. CDR3 amino acids: CASSGQTNQPQHF. CDR3 nucleotide sequence: TGCGCCAGCAGCGGGCAGACGAATCAGCCCCAGCATTTT. This chain links TRBV4-1 with TRBJ1-5; no definite D call. The CDR3 is 13 residues long. V shed 5 bases and J shed 4 bases, with 9 bases lying between them. Per the germline V gene, CDR1 is MGHRA and CDR2 is YSYEKL.

The chain uses TRBV12-3 or TRBV12-4 and TRBJ1-1; D possibly corresponds to TRBD1 (5 bases). The V end was cut by 4 bases, the J end by 5 bases, with 11 bases between. The length of the CDR3 is 13 residues. CDR3: CASSWDPRTEAFF. The CDR3 region has the DNA TGTGCCAGCAGTTGGGACCCGAGGACTGAAGCTTTCTTT.

This chain links TRBV29-1 with TRBJ1-2; 7 bases match TRBD1. The CDR3 length is 13 residues. Germline CDR1 SQVTM, CDR2 ANQGSEA. With 4 bases clipped from V and 5 bases from J, the junction kept 7 bases outside the gene matches. For the CDR3, the DNA is TGCAGCGTTGCGGACAGGAGAATGTATGGCTACACCTTC. This translates into CSVADRRMYGYTF.

The chain combines TRBV12-3 or TRBV12-4 with TRBJ2-3, with 10 positions matching TRBD2. The V gene end was trimmed by 4 bases and the J gene end by 4 bases; junction bases not matched to a gene: 5. This CDR3 contains 15 residues. The CDR3: CASSYTSGNSDTQYF. CDR3 DNA: TGTGCCAGCAGTTATACTAGCGGGAACTCAGATACGCAGTATTTT.

V gene TRBV7-9 combines with J gene TRBJ2-3; D is undetermined. The CDR3 is made up of 12 amino acids. Per germline, CDR1 SEHNR and CDR2 FQNEAQ (reference sequence). V dropped 5 bases and J dropped 5 bases, with 8 bases sitting between them. The CDR3 region is CASSHTEDTQYF. DNA for the CDR3: TGTGCCAGCAGCCATACCGAAGATACGCAGTATTTT.

This clonotype was seen more than once but under ten times. The J gene is TRBJ1-1, the V gene TRBV4-2, with 7 bases that match TRBD1. The CDR3 contains 16 residues. Trimming removed 0 bases from V and 4 bases from J; junction bases left unmatched: 8. Per germline, CDR1 LGHNA and CDR2 YNFKEQ. The CDR3 sequence: CASSQDPQGGSTEAFF. The CDR3 coding sequence is TGTGCCAGCAGCCAAGACCCGCAGGGGGGTAGCACTGAAGCTTTCTTT.

This clonotype was detected a few times. The V call is TRBV5-1, the J call TRBJ1-1, with D possibly being TRBD1 (5 bases). V lost 4 bases and J lost 0, with 13 bases in between. The CDR3 has 15 residues. The germline V gene encodes CDR1 SGHRS and CDR2 YFSETQ. CDR3 in amino acids: CASSLLTALNTEAFF. CDR3 nucleotides: TGCGCCAGCAGCCTATTGACAGCCTTGAACACTGAAGCTTTCTTT. Combining the CDR3 with reference TRBV5-1 and TRBJ1-1 gives the whole variable domain KAGVTQTPRYLIKTRGQQVTLSCSPISGHRSVSWYQQTPGQGLQFLFEYFSETQRNKGNFPGRFSGRQFSNSRSEMNVSTLELGDSALYLCASSLLTALNTEAFFGQGTRLTVV.

This clonotype has a handful of counts. The chain carries TRBV5-1 and TRBJ1-4; possibly TRBD1 for D (5 bases). The V and J ends lost 4 bases and 10 bases respectively, with 20 bases between them. Germline V gene lookup returns CDR1 SGHRS and CDR2 YFSETQ. CDR3 size: 15 residues. CDR3 sequence (DNA): TGCGCCAGCAGCAGCGGGACCCTTTTCGGTGGAAAACTGTTTTTT. This sequence encodes CASSSGTLFGGKLFF.

This clonotype was detected only a few times. The chain carries TRBV6-5 and TRBJ1-4; D might be TRBD1 (6 bases). The CDR3 covers 14 residues. The V gene's germline CDR1 is MNHEY and CDR2 SVGAGI. V gave up 2 bases and J gave up 7 bases, with 11 bases separating them. In DNA, the CDR3 is TGTGCCAGCAGTTACGGGGGCTTGAGTGAAAAACTGTTTTTT. It encodes CASSYGGLSEKLFF.

The V and J genes are TRBV4-3 and TRBJ1-4; the D is unclear. The CDR3 runs 15 residues. Trimming pared 1 base from V and 5 bases from J, leaving 11 bases between. Germline CDR1 LGHNA, CDR2 YSLEER. Here the CDR3 reads CASSQATSYNEKLFF. The CDR3 DNA reads TGCGCCAGCAGCCAAGCGACGAGCTACAATGAAAAACTGTTTTTT.

The chain employs TRBV6-6 and TRBJ1-3; maybe TRBD1 (6 bases). From germline, CDR1 is MNHNY and CDR2 SVGAGI (reference sequence). This CDR3 has 16 amino acids. The CDR3 here is CASSPGHPSGGNTIYF. The DNA for the CDR3 is TGTGCAAGCTCCCCGGGACACCCCTCGGGGGGAAACACCATATATTTT.